Listed here are 22 T cell receptor beta chains from one sample, sequenced in a study of shared clonotypes between healthy human individuals. Only CD45RO-negative cells positively selected for CCR7 counted as naive CD8 cells, so terminally differentiated effector memory CD45RA+ cells were excluded. The data were produced by immunoSEQ multiplex PCR, yet TCRdb's version contains in-frame clones alone and is incomplete. This sample has about 680,000 clones, with just over 90% found just once. Sequenced: naive CD8+ T cells sorted from blood. The receptors here all came from a man aged 30 to 39 in good health.

CDR3 amino acids: CASSINRRQNTEAFF. The CDR3 DNA reads as TGTGCCAGTAGTATAAATAGGAGACAGAACACTGAAGCTTTCTTT. The rearrangement links TRBV19 to TRBJ1-1; D gene uncertain. The CDR3 spans 15 residues. CDR1 is LNHDA and CDR2 is SQIVND in the germline V gene (reference sequence). Deletions cut 2 bases from V and 1 base from J, with 11 bases between. Based on the CDR3 plus reference TRBV19 and TRBJ1-1, the full variable domain is DGGITQSPKYLFRKEGQNVTLSCEQNLNHDAMYWYRQDPGQGLRLIYYSQIVNDFQKGDIAEGYSVSREKKESFPLTVTSAQKNPTAFYLCASSINRRQNTEAFFGQGTRLTVV.

The gene calls are TRBV7-8 and TRBJ1-1; D might be TRBD1 (5 bases). This CDR3 spans 13 amino acids. V was cut by 2 bases and J by 11 bases, with 15 bases left in between. The germline V gene has CDR1 SGHVS and CDR2 FQNEAQ. The CDR3 region is CASSLSDSQEAFF. The CDR3 DNA reads TGTGCCAGCAGCTTAAGCGACAGCCAGGAGGCTTTCTTT. The full variable domain, rest sourced from reference TRBV7-8 and TRBJ1-1, is GAGVSQSPRYKVAKRGQDVALRCDPISGHVSLFWYQQALGQGPEFLTYFQNEAQLDKSGLPSDRFFAERPEGSVSTLKIQRTQQEDSAVYLCASSLSDSQEAFFGQGTRLTVV.

A note on this clone: The sample holds other DNA sequences that translate to the same CDR3. The chain carries TRBV19 and TRBJ2-7, with D possibly being TRBD1 (5 bases). Deletions cut 5 bases from V and 0 bases from J, with 11 bases between. Germline V lookup: CDR1 LNHDA, CDR2 SQIVND (reference sequence). The CDR3 contains 14 residues. CDR3 coding DNA: TGTGCCAGTAGTGGGGCGGTGAGCTCCTACGAGCAGTACTTC. Its protein is CASSGAVSSYEQYF.

The J gene is TRBJ1-4, the V gene TRBV7-9; D gene unclear. The CDR3 extends over 14 amino acids. V gave up 1 base and J gave up 5 bases, with 8 bases separating them. Germline loops: CDR1 SEHNR, CDR2 FQNEAQ (reference sequence). CDR3 nucleotide sequence: TGTGCCAGCAGCTTAGACGGATTGAATGAAAAACTGTTTTTT. This translates into CASSLDGLNEKLFF.

CDR3 residues: CASSEPQGLYTGELFF. The DNA for the CDR3 is TGTGCCAGCAGCGAGCCCCAGGGACTATACACCGGGGAGCTGTTTTTT. The V and J genes are TRBV9 and TRBJ2-2; 7 bases are shared with TRBD2. The CDR3 is 16 amino acids. The V and J ends lost 3 bases and 3 bases, in that order; junction bases with no gene match: 8. Germline V lookup: CDR1 SGDLS, CDR2 YYNGEE.

The chain combines TRBV27 with TRBJ2-7; D perhaps matches TRBD1 (5 bases). The ends were cut back, 5 bases at V and 1 base at J, with 12 bases in the middle. CDR3 length equals 14 residues. Germline V gives CDR1 MNHEY, CDR2 SMNVEV (reference sequence). The CDR3 coding sequence is TGTGCCAGCAGTCCCAGCAGGGTGTCCTACGAGCAGTACTTC. Protein product: CASSPSRVSYEQYF.

A word on this clone: Other DNA sequences within the sample encode an identical CDR3. The chain carries TRBV9 and TRBJ1-2; 10 bases map to TRBD1. This CDR3 has 14 residues. V was clipped by 3 bases and J by 5 bases; unmatched bases: 4. Germline V gene sequence: CDR1 SGDLS, CDR2 YYNGEE. In nucleotides, the CDR3 is TGTGCCAGCAGCGCTGGACAGGGGGAGTATGGCTACACCTTC. This translates into CASSAGQGEYGYTF.

Comment on this clone: Other DNA sequences in the sample encode the same CDR3. The chain joins TRBV27 to TRBJ2-1; the D gene is possibly TRBD1 (5 bases). This CDR3 region has 15 residues. V was shortened by 1 base and J by 4 bases, with 11 bases between the two germline ends. The V gene's germline CDR1 is MNHEY and CDR2 SMNVEV (reference sequence). CDR3 sequence: CASSLFSGPYNEQFF. The CDR3 nucleotides are TGTGCCAGCAGTTTATTTTCAGGGCCGTACAATGAGCAGTTCTTC.

The V call is TRBV4-1, the J call TRBJ2-5; tentative D call: TRBD2 (5 bases). From germline, CDR1 is MGHRA and CDR2 YSYEKL. The length of the CDR3 is 15 residues. The V end was cut by 0 bases, the J end by 2 bases, with 10 bases between. Written as DNA, the CDR3 is TGCGCCAGCAGCCAAGAAGGAGGATCGCAAGAGACCCAGTACTTC. It translates to CASSQEGGSQETQYF.

A single count supports this clone. The chain recombines TRBV27 with TRBJ1-1; perhaps TRBD1 as D (5 bases). This CDR3 region has 18 residues. V lost 6 bases to trimming and J lost 3 bases, with 26 bases between them. Per germline, CDR1 MNHEY and CDR2 SMNVEV (reference sequence). The CDR3 reads CASRTPPAGRLGDTEAFF. The CDR3 DNA sequence: TGTGCCAGCAGGACCCCCCCCGCAGGCCGATTGGGGGACACTGAAGCTTTCTTT.

The chain recombines TRBV5-1 with TRBJ1-3; a weak D match, TRBD1 (6 bases). In germline, CDR1 is SGHRS, CDR2 YFSETQ. With 0 bases removed from V and 1 base from J, the gap between germline ends came to 14 bases. This CDR3 is built from 17 residues. The CDR3 coding sequence is TGCGCCAGCAGCTTGGACATGCCAGGGGTGTCTGGAAACACCATATATTTT. Encoded protein: CASSLDMPGVSGNTIYF.

J is TRBJ2-2 and V is TRBV5-4; D is perhaps TRBD2 (5 bases). The CDR3 runs 15 residues. Germline CDR1 and CDR2: SGHNT and YYREEE (reference sequence). V was trimmed by 0 bases and J by 6 bases, leaving 12 bases between them. CDR3 sequence reads: CASSLGAGNAGELFF. As DNA, the CDR3 is TGTGCCAGCAGCTTGGGGGCGGGCAATGCCGGGGAGCTGTTTTTT.

V usage is TRBV15 and J usage is TRBJ2-1, with a weak D call TRBD1 (7 bases). The CDR3 is made up of 14 amino acids. The V gene lost 8 bases and the J gene lost 13 bases, with 24 bases spanning the gap. CDR1 and CDR2 (germline): LNHNV, YYDKDF (reference sequence). The CDR3 region has the DNA TGTGCCACCGCAGGGGGTAGCGGAGTTATCAGACAGTTCTTC. Protein: CATAGGSGVIRQFF. The complete variable domain, with remaining parts taken from reference TRBV15 and TRBJ2-1, reads DAMVIQNPRYQVTQFGKPVTLSCSQTLNHNVMYWYQQKSSQAPKLLFHYYDKDFNNEADTPDNFQSRRPNTSFCFLDIRSPGLGDTAMYLCATAGGSGVIRQFFGPGTRLTVL.

CDR3 residues: CASTPRRTEAFF. For the CDR3, the DNA is TGTGCCAGCACCCCACGGAGGACTGAAGCTTTCTTT. This chain connects TRBV6-6 to TRBJ1-1; D is uncertain. Looked up from germline, CDR1 is MNHNY and CDR2 is SVGAGI (reference sequence). The V end lost 7 bases, the J end lost 5 bases, and 11 bases lay between the germline ends. The CDR3 has 12 amino acids.

The chain has TRBV5-5 and TRBJ1-2; D is possibly TRBD1 (6 bases). The V end lost 3 bases, the J end lost 7 bases, and 10 bases lay between the germline ends. Germline assignment: CDR1 SGHKS and CDR2 YYEKEE (reference sequence). The CDR3 length is 12 residues. The CDR3 spells CASSSEGGGYTF. The DNA for the CDR3 is TGTGCCAGCAGCTCTGAAGGGGGTGGCTACACCTTC.

The chain uses TRBV7-9 and TRBJ1-1; D is perhaps TRBD1 (5 bases). The CDR3 has 15 amino acids. CDR1 SEHNR and CDR2 FQNEAQ come from the germline V gene (reference sequence). V lost 5 bases and J 0 bases, leaving 13 bases between the germline ends. The CDR3 DNA follows: TGTGCCAGCAGCGCTACACAGGTGATGAACACTGAAGCTTTCTTT. This translates into CASSATQVMNTEAFF.

The V gene is TRBV4-1, the J gene TRBJ1-4; tentative D call: TRBD1 (6 bases). This CDR3 is built from 14 residues. The V and J ends lost 3 bases and 7 bases respectively, with 12 bases between them. Germline V lookup: CDR1 MGHRA, CDR2 YSYEKL. The CDR3 region is CASSHRGLSEKLFF. The CDR3 DNA reads as TGCGCCAGCAGCCACAGGGGTCTAAGTGAAAAACTGTTTTTT.

This chain joins TRBV11-2 and TRBJ2-4, with 7 bases lining up with TRBD2. Per germline, CDR1 SGHAT and CDR2 FQNNGV. This CDR3 is 15 amino acids long. V dropped 3 bases and J dropped 2; count of bases not matched to a gene: 4. The CDR3 bases are TGTGCCAGCAGCTTGACGGGAGGATCCAAAAACATTCAGTACTTC. Translating it yields CASSLTGGSKNIQYF.

This clone was observed once. This CDR3 reads CASSSELAGGPRELFF. Written as DNA, the CDR3 is TGTGCCAGCAGCTCCGAACTAGCGGGAGGGCCCCGGGAGCTGTTTTTT. The rearrangement links TRBV7-6 to TRBJ2-2; TRBD2 matches at 13 bases. Trimming took 4 bases from V and 9 from J; bases not matched to a gene: 8. Germline-derived CDR1 and CDR2 are SGHVS and FNYEAQ. The CDR3 extends over 16 amino acids.

Of note for this clone: In the same sample, other DNA sequences code for this CDR3. This chain joins TRBV27 and TRBJ1-1; D gene uncertain. Germline V lookup: CDR1 MNHEY, CDR2 SMNVEV (reference sequence). Trimming removed 2 bases at V and 7 bases at J, with 8 bases between. CDR3 length: 12 residues. This chain's CDR3 is CASSLLGDEAFF. DNA of the CDR3: TGTGCCAGCAGTTTACTCGGGGATGAAGCTTTCTTT.

V and J are TRBV7-9 and TRBJ2-5; D unresolved. V was cut by 2 bases and J by 5 bases, with 15 bases left in between. Germline CDR1 SEHNR, CDR2 FQNEAQ (reference sequence). CDR3 length: 15 amino acids. The CDR3 loop is CASSLTTKPAETQYF. The CDR3 DNA follows: TGTGCCAGCAGCTTAACGACCAAACCGGCGGAGACCCAGTACTTC.

The J gene is TRBJ2-2, the V gene TRBV6-6; 9 bases are a match to TRBD2. V gave up 4 bases and J gave up 4 bases; unmatched junction bases: 7. CDR1 MNHNY and CDR2 SVGAGI come from the germline V gene (reference sequence). There are 16 residues in the CDR3. CDR3 region: CASSSAGGVGTGELFF. In nucleotides, the CDR3 is TGTGCCAGCAGTTCAGCGGGAGGCGTGGGCACCGGGGAGCTGTTTTTT.